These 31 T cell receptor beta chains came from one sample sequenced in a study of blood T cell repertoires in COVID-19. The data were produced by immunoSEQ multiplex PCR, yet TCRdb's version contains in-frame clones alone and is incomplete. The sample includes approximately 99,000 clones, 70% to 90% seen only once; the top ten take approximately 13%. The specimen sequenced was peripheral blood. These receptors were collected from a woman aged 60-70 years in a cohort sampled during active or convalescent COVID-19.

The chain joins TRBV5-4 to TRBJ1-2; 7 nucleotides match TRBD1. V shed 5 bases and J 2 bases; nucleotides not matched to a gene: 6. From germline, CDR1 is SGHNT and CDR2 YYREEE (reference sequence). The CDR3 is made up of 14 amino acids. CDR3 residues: CASRQQGSNYGYTF. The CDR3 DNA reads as TGTGCCAGCAGACAACAGGGGTCAAACTATGGCTACACCTTC.

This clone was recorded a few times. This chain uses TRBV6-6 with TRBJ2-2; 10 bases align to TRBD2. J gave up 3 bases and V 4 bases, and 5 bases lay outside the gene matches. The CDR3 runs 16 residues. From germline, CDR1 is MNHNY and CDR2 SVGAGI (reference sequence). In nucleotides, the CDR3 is TGTGCCAGCAGTTGGCTAGCGGGGGAGTACACCGGGGAGCTGTTTTTT. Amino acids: CASSWLAGEYTGELFF.

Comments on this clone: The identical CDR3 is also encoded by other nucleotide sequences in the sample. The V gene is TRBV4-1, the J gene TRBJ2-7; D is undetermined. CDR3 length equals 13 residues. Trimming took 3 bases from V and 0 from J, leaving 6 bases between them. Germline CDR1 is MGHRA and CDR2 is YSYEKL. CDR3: CASSQGSSYEQYF. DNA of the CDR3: TGCGCCAGCAGCCAGGGCAGCTCCTACGAGCAGTACTTC.

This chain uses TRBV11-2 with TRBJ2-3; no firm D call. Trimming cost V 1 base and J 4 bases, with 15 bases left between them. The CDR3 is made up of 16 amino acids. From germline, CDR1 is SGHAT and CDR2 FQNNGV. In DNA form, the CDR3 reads TGTGCCAGCAGCTTAGGGGTCGGTAGAGGTGCAGATACGCAGTATTTT. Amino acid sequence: CASSLGVGRGADTQYF. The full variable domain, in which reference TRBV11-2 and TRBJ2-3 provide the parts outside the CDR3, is EAGVAQSPRYKIIEKRQSVAFWCNPISGHATLYWYQQILGQGPKLLIQFQNNGVVDDSQLPKDRFSAERLKGVDSTLKIQPAKLEDSAVYLCASSLGVGRGADTQYFGPGTRLTVL.

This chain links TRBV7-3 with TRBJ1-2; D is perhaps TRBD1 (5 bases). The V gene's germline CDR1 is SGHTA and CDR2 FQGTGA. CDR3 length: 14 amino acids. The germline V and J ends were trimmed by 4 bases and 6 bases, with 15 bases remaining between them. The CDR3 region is CASSSGLPGDGYTF. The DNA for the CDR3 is TGTGCCAGCAGCTCGGGACTCCCGGGGGATGGCTACACCTTC.

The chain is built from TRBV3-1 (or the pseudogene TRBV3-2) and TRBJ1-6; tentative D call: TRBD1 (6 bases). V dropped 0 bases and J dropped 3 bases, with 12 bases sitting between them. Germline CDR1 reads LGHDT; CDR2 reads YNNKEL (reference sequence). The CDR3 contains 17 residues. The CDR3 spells CASSQDWGGHYNSPLHF. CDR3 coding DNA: TGTGCCAGCAGCCAAGATTGGGGGGGCCACTATAATTCACCCCTCCACTTT.

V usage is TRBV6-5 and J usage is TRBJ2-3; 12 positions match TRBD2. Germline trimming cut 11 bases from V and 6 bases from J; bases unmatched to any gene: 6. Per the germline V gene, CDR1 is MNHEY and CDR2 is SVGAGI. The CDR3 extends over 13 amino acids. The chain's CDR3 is CAPSGRAGDTQYF. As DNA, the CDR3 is TGTGCCCCTAGCGGGAGGGCGGGTGATACGCAGTATTTT.

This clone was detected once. This chain's CDR3 is CSVDGLAGGTDTQYF. The CDR3 region has the DNA TGCAGCGTAGACGGACTAGCGGGAGGCACAGATACGCAGTATTTT. V is TRBV29-1 and J is TRBJ2-3; 13 bases are shared with TRBD2. J was trimmed by 1 base and V by 6 bases; bases with no gene match: 4. CDR1 is SQVTM and CDR2 is ANQGSEA in the germline V gene. The CDR3 has 15 amino acids.

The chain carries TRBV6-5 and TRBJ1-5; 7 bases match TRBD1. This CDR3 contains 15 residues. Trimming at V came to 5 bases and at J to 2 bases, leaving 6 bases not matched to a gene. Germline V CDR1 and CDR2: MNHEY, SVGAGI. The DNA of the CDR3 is TGTGCCAGCAGTACAGGGGAGGCTGGCAATCAGCCCCAGCATTTT. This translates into CASSTGEAGNQPQHF.

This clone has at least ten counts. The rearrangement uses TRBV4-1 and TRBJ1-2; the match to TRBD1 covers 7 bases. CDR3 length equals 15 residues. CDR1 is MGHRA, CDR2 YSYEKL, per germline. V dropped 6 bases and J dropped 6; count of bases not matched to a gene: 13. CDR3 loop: CASSEIGGGTDGYTF. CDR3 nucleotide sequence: TGCGCCAGCAGTGAAATTGGAGGGGGGACAGATGGCTACACCTTC.

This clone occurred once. The CDR3 DNA sequence: TGTGCCAGTAGCCCCCGGGGGGTCGGCTACACCTTC. Translation gives CASSPRGVGYTF. The chain joins TRBV19 to TRBJ1-2, with D maybe TRBD1 (5 bases). V was clipped by 6 bases and J by 8 bases, with 13 bases between them. From germline, CDR1 is LNHDA and CDR2 SQIVND (reference sequence). CDR3 size: 12 residues.

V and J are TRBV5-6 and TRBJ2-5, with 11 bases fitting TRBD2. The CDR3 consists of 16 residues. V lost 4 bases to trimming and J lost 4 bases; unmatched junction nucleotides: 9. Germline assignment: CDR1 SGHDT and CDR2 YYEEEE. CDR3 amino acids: CASSPGATSGAETQYF. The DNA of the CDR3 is TGTGCCAGCAGCCCTGGGGCGACTAGCGGGGCAGAGACCCAGTACTTC.

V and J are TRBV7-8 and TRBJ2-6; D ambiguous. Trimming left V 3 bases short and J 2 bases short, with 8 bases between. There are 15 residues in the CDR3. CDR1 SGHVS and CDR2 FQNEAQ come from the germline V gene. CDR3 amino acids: CASSLVSTGANVLTF. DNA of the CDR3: TGTGCCAGCAGCTTGGTGTCTACTGGGGCCAACGTCCTGACTTTC.

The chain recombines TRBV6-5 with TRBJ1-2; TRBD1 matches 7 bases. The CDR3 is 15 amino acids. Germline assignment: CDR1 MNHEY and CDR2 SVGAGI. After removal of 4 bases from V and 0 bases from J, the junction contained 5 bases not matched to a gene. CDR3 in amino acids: CASSSEGAANYGYTF. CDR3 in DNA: TGTGCCAGCAGTTCCGAGGGGGCAGCTAACTATGGCTACACCTTC.

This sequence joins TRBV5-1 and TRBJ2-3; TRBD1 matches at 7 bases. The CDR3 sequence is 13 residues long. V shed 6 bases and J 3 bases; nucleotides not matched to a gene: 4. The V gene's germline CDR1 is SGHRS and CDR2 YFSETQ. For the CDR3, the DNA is TGCGCCAGCAACGGACAGGAGACAGATACGCAGTATTTT. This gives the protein CASNGQETDTQYF.

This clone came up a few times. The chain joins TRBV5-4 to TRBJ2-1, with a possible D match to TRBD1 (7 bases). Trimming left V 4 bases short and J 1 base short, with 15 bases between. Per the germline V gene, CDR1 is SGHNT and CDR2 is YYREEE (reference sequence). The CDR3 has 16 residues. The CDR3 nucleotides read TGTGCCAGCAGCCGATCGACAGGGACTTCCTACAATGAGCAGTTCTTC. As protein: CASSRSTGTSYNEQFF.

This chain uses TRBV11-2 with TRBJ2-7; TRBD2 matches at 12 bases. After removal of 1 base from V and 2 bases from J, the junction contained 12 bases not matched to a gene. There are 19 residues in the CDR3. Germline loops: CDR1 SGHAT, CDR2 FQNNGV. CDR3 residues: CASSLATSGRPFQTYEQYF. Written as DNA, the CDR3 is TGTGCCAGCAGCTTAGCGACTAGCGGGAGACCTTTTCAAACCTACGAGCAGTACTTC. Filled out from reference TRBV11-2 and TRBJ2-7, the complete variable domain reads EAGVAQSPRYKIIEKRQSVAFWCNPISGHATLYWYQQILGQGPKLLIQFQNNGVVDDSQLPKDRFSAERLKGVDSTLKIQPAKLEDSAVYLCASSLATSGRPFQTYEQYFGPGTRLTVT.

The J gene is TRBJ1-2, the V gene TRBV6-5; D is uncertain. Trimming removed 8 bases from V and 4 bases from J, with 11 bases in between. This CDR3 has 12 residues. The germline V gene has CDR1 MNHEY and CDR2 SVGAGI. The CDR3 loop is CASRDSAYGYTF. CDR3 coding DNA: TGTGCCAGCCGGGATTCTGCCTATGGCTACACCTTC.

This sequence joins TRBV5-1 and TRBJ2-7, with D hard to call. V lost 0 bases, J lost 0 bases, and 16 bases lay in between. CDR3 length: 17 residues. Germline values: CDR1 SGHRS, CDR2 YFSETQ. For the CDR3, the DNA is TGCGCCAGCAGCTTGGCCTATGATATTACAGCCTCCTACGAGCAGTACTTC. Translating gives CASSLAYDITASYEQYF.

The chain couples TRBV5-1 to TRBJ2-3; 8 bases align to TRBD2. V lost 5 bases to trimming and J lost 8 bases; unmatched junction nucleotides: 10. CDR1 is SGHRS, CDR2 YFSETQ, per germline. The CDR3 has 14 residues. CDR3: CASRLEREWGTQYF. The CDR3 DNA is TGCGCCAGCAGATTAGAGCGGGAGTGGGGTACGCAGTATTTT. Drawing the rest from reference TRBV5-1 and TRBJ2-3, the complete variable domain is KAGVTQTPRYLIKTRGQQVTLSCSPISGHRSVSWYQQTPGQGLQFLFEYFSETQRNKGNFPGRFSGRQFSNSRSEMNVSTLELGDSALYLCASRLEREWGTQYFGPGTRLTVL.

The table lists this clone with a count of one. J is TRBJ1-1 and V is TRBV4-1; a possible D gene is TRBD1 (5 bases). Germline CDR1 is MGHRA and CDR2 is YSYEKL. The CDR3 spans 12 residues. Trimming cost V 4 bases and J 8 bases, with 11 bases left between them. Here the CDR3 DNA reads TGCGCCAGCAGCCGAGACGGACACGAAGCTTTCTTT. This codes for CASSRDGHEAFF.

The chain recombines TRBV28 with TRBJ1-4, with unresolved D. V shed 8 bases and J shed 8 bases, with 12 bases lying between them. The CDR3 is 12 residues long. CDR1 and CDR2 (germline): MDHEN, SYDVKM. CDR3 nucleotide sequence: TGTGCCAGCTCTGCCCCGGGGGAAAAACTGTTTTTT. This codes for CASSAPGEKLFF.

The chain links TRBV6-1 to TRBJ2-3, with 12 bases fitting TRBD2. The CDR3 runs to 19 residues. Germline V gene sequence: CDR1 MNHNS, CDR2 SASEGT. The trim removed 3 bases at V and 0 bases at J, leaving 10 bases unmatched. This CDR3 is CASSDYLTSGGTSTDTQYF. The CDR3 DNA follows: TGTGCCAGCAGTGATTACCTGACTAGCGGGGGCACTAGCACAGATACGCAGTATTTT.

This chain's CDR3 is CASSQGPPRRVNEQFF. The CDR3 nucleotides are TGCGCCAGCAGCCAAGGACCCCCGCGGAGGGTAAATGAGCAGTTCTTC. The rearrangement links TRBV4-1 to TRBJ2-1; possibly TRBD2 for D (6 bases). V lost 1 base and J lost 7, with 17 bases in between. The CDR3 is made up of 16 amino acids. The germline gives CDR1 MGHRA, CDR2 YSYEKL.

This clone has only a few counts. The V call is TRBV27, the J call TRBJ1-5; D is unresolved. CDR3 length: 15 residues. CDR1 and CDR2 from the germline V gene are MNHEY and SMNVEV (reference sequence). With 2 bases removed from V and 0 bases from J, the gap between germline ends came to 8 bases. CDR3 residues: CASSLTRYSNQPQHF. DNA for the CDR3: TGTGCCAGCAGTTTAACGAGGTATAGCAATCAGCCCCAGCATTTT.

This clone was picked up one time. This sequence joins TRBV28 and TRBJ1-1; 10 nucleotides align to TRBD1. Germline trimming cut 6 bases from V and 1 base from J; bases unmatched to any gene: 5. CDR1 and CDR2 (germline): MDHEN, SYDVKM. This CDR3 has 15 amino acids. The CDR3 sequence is CASSRQGARNTEAFF. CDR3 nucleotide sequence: TGTGCCAGCAGCCGACAGGGGGCTAGGAACACTGAAGCTTTCTTT.

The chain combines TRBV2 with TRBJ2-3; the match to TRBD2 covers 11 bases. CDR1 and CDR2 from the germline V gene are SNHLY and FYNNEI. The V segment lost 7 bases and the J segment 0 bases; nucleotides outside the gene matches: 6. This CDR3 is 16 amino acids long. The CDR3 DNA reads TGTGCCAGCACCCTAGGACTAGCGGGTAGCACAGATACGCAGTATTTT. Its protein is CASTLGLAGSTDTQYF.

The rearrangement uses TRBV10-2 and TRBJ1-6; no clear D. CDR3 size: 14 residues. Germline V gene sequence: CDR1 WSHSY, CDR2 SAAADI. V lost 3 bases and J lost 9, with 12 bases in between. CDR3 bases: TGCGCCAGCAGTGATGGTGTGGTAGTTTCACCCCTCCACTTT. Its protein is CASSDGVVVSPLHF.

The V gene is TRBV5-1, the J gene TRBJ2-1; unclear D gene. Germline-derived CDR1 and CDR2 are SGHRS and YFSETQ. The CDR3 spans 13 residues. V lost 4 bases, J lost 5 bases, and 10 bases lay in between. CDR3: CASSLRANNEQFF. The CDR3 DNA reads TGCGCCAGCAGCCTTCGAGCAAACAATGAGCAGTTCTTC.

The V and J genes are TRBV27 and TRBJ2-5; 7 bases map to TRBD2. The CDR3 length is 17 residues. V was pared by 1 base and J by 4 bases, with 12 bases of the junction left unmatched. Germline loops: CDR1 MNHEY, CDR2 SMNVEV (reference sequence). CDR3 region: CASSLYFSSGGPETQYF. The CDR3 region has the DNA TGTGCCAGCAGTTTATACTTCTCTAGCGGCGGGCCAGAGACCCAGTACTTC.

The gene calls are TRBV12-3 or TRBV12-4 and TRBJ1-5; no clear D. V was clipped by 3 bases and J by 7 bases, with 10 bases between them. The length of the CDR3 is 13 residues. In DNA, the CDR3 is TGTGCCAGCAGTTTTGGGCAGAACCAGCCCCAGCATTTT. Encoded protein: CASSFGQNQPQHF.